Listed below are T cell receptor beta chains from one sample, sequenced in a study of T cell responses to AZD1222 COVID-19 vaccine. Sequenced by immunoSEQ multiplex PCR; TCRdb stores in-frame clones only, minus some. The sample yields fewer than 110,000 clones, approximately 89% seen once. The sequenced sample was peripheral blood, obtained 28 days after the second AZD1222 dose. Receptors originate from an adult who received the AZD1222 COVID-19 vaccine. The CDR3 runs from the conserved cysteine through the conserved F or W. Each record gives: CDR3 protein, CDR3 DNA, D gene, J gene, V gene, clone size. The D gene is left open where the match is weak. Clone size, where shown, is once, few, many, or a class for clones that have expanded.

cdr3_aa: CASSLTSGSSTDTQYF
cdr3_nt: TGTGCCAGCAGCTTAACTAGCGGCTCTAGCACAGATACGCAGTATTTT
d_call: TRBD2
j_call: TRBJ2-3
v_call: TRBV7-9
clone_size: few

cdr3_aa: CASRPTPKETQYF
cdr3_nt: TGTGCCAGTAGACCGACCCCCAAGGAGACCCAGTACTTC
d_call: -
j_call: TRBJ2-5
v_call: TRBV19
clone_size: -

cdr3_aa: CASSYNTGTGELFF
cdr3_nt: TGTGCCAGCAGCTATAATACAGGGACCGGGGAGCTGTTTTTT
d_call: -
j_call: TRBJ2-2
v_call: TRBV14
clone_size: -

cdr3_aa: CASSQQVLNTGELFF
cdr3_nt: TGTGCCAGCAGTCAACAGGTCCTGAACACCGGGGAGCTGTTTTTT
d_call: -
j_call: TRBJ2-2
v_call: TRBV27
clone_size: -

cdr3_aa: CASRFLAGANVLTF
cdr3_nt: TGTGCCAGCAGGTTCTTGGCTGGGGCCAACGTCCTGACTTTC
d_call: -
j_call: TRBJ2-6
v_call: TRBV2
clone_size: -

cdr3_aa: CASSRNRESGYTF
cdr3_nt: TGTGCCAGCAGCCGAAATAGGGAGAGTGGCTACACCTTC
d_call: -
j_call: TRBJ1-2
v_call: TRBV7-8
clone_size: -

cdr3_aa: CASSSLNQPQHF
cdr3_nt: TGTGCCAGCAGTTCCCTTAATCAGCCCCAGCATTTT
d_call: -
j_call: TRBJ1-5
v_call: TRBV28
clone_size: -

cdr3_aa: CASSIGTGHTDTQYF
cdr3_nt: TGTGCCAGTAGTATAGGGACAGGGCACACAGATACGCAGTATTTT
d_call: TRBD1
j_call: TRBJ2-3
v_call: TRBV19
clone_size: -

cdr3_aa: CASSVEMNTEAFF
cdr3_nt: TGTGCCAGTAGTGTTGAAATGAACACTGAAGCTTTCTTT
d_call: -
j_call: TRBJ1-1
v_call: TRBV19
clone_size: few

cdr3_aa: CASSFMFPDTQYF
cdr3_nt: TGTGCCAGCAGTTTTATGTTCCCAGATACGCAGTATTTT
d_call: -
j_call: TRBJ2-3
v_call: TRBV27
clone_size: -

cdr3_aa: CASSLGASNSPLHF
cdr3_nt: TGTGCCAGCTCCTTGGGGGCTTCAAATTCACCCCTCCACTTT
d_call: -
j_call: TRBJ1-6
v_call: TRBV7-8
clone_size: -

cdr3_aa: CASSPQGRGLREKLFF
cdr3_nt: TGTGCCAGCAGCCCCCAAGGAAGGGGGCTGAGGGAAAAACTGTTTTTT
d_call: TRBD1
j_call: TRBJ1-4
v_call: TRBV5-6
clone_size: few

cdr3_aa: CASSLGGPHYGYTF
cdr3_nt: TGTGCCAGCAGCTTAGGGGGTCCCCACTATGGCTACACCTTC
d_call: -
j_call: TRBJ1-2
v_call: TRBV7-8
clone_size: few

cdr3_aa: CASSPLPAATDTQYF
cdr3_nt: TGTGCCAGCTCACCACTGCCCGCGGCCACAGATACGCAGTATTTT
d_call: -
j_call: TRBJ2-3
v_call: TRBV18
clone_size: few

cdr3_aa: CASSLRVGRRNEQFF
cdr3_nt: TGTGCCAGCAGCTTACGTGTCGGAAGGCGGAATGAGCAGTTCTTC
d_call: -
j_call: TRBJ2-1
v_call: TRBV13
clone_size: -

cdr3_aa: CASSVNRVADEQYF
cdr3_nt: TGCGCCAGCAGCGTAAACAGGGTCGCTGACGAGCAGTACTTC
d_call: -
j_call: TRBJ2-7
v_call: TRBV5-1
clone_size: -

cdr3_aa: CASSERSSGNTIYF
cdr3_nt: TGTGCCAGCAGTGAAAGGAGCTCTGGAAACACCATATATTTT
d_call: -
j_call: TRBJ1-3
v_call: TRBV6-1
clone_size: -

cdr3_aa: CASSLRGAGGSIYNEQFF
cdr3_nt: TGTGCCAGCAGTTTAAGGGGCGCGGGAGGCAGTATATACAATGAGCAGTTCTTC
d_call: TRBD2
j_call: TRBJ2-1
v_call: TRBV27
clone_size: -

cdr3_aa: CASSGGDGNNSPLHF
cdr3_nt: TGTGCCAGCAGCGGGGGCGATGGAAATAATTCACCCCTCCACTTT
d_call: -
j_call: TRBJ1-6
v_call: TRBV9
clone_size: -

cdr3_aa: CASSLYTGAQVAAEAFF
cdr3_nt: TGTGCCAGCAGTTTATACACTGGGGCCCAAGTTGCGGCTGAAGCTTTCTTT
d_call: -
j_call: TRBJ1-1
v_call: TRBV27
clone_size: -

cdr3_aa: CASRQEQDGTQYF
cdr3_nt: TGTGCCAGCAGACAGGAACAAGACGGGACCCAGTACTTC
d_call: -
j_call: TRBJ2-5
v_call: TRBV2
clone_size: once

cdr3_aa: CASSLADSFTDTQYF
cdr3_nt: TGTGCCAGCAGCTTAGCGGACTCTTTCACAGATACGCAGTATTTT
d_call: -
j_call: TRBJ2-3
v_call: TRBV7-6
clone_size: few

cdr3_aa: CASPLGGFYGYTF
cdr3_nt: TGTGCCAGCCCCCTGGGGGGGTTCTATGGCTACACCTTC
d_call: -
j_call: TRBJ1-2
v_call: TRBV28
clone_size: once

cdr3_aa: CASSLEGGSGANVLTF
cdr3_nt: TGTGCCAGTAGTTTAGAGGGGGGCTCTGGGGCCAACGTCCTGACTTTC
d_call: -
j_call: TRBJ2-6
v_call: TRBV19
clone_size: -

cdr3_aa: CASSLRPGWDTEAFF
cdr3_nt: TGCGCCAGCAGCTTGAGGCCAGGGTGGGACACTGAAGCTTTCTTT
d_call: -
j_call: TRBJ1-1
v_call: TRBV5-1
clone_size: -

cdr3_aa: CASRWTGGRTGELFF
cdr3_nt: TGTGCCAGCAGGTGGACAGGGGGCCGGACCGGGGAGCTGTTTTTT
d_call: TRBD1
j_call: TRBJ2-2
v_call: TRBV6-5
clone_size: -

cdr3_aa: CASSLEFDRGETQYF
cdr3_nt: TGTGCCAGCAGCTTGGAGTTCGACAGGGGAGAGACCCAGTACTTC
d_call: TRBD1
j_call: TRBJ2-5
v_call: TRBV5-4
clone_size: -

cdr3_aa: CASSSYERDDEQYF
cdr3_nt: TGTGCCAGCAGCTCCTATGAGAGGGATGACGAGCAGTACTTC
d_call: -
j_call: TRBJ2-7
v_call: TRBV13
clone_size: -

cdr3_aa: CASSSQREADTDTQYF
cdr3_nt: TGTGCCAGCAGTTCGCAGCGGGAGGCGGACACAGATACGCAGTATTTT
d_call: TRBD2
j_call: TRBJ2-3
v_call: TRBV6-2/TRBV6-3
clone_size: -

cdr3_aa: CASSPGDSPYEQYF
cdr3_nt: TGTGCCAGCAGCCCAGGGGACAGCCCCTACGAGCAGTACTTC
d_call: TRBD1
j_call: TRBJ2-7
v_call: TRBV5-4
clone_size: -

cdr3_aa: CASSSAGGTEAFF
cdr3_nt: TGTGCCAGCAGCTCCGCCGGGGGAACTGAAGCTTTCTTT
d_call: -
j_call: TRBJ1-1
v_call: TRBV9
clone_size: -

cdr3_aa: CASSIRGGGYEQYF
cdr3_nt: TGTGCCAGTAGTATACGAGGGGGAGGCTACGAGCAGTACTTC
d_call: -
j_call: TRBJ2-7
v_call: TRBV19
clone_size: -

cdr3_aa: CASSPAGLSYEQYF
cdr3_nt: TGTGCCAGCAGCCCCGCCGGACTTTCCTACGAGCAGTACTTC
d_call: -
j_call: TRBJ2-7
v_call: TRBV9
clone_size: -